The rows below give T cell receptor beta chains drawn from one sample of a study of blood T cell repertoires in COVID-19. Some clones are missing from TCRdb's copy, which holds only in-frame ones; the method was immunoSEQ multiplex PCR. In the table there are approximately 220,000 clones, approximately 81% of which are singletons. The specimen was peripheral blood. The receptors originated from a woman over 75 with acute or convalescent COVID-19. The CDR3 runs from the conserved cysteine through the conserved F or W. The order of the fields is D gene, J gene, clone size, V gene, CDR3 DNA, CDR3 protein. D genes are given only for firm matches. Part of the rows lack a size; the others show once, few, many or a class for expanded clones.

>TRBD1|TRBJ1-5|-|TRBV19
TGTGCCAGTCAAGGACAGGGACGACAGCCCCAGCATTTT
CASQGQGRQPQHF
>-|TRBJ1-1|-|TRBV13
TGTGCCAGCAGCTTAGGGGGGCCGAACACTGAAGCTTTCTTT
CASSLGGPNTEAFF
>TRBD1|TRBJ2-3|-|TRBV27
TGTGCCAGCAGTTTATCGTTTCGGGACAGGGGGCAAGGAGATACGCAGTATTTT
CASSLSFRDRGQGDTQYF
>TRBD1|TRBJ1-2|-|TRBV19
TGTGCCAGTAGTATTGGGACAGGGTCTTCTGACTATGGCTACACCTTC
CASSIGTGSSDYGYTF
>TRBD2|TRBJ2-2|-|TRBV5-1
TGCGCCAGCAGGACGGCCCAGGGCGGGGGTCACACCGGGGAGCTGTTTTTT
CASRTAQGGGHTGELFF
>-|TRBJ2-3|-|TRBV15
TGTGCCACCAGCATGAGGAGCGGTAGCACAGATACGCAGTATTTT
CATSMRSGSTDTQYF
>-|TRBJ2-5|many|TRBV5-1
TGCGCCAGCAGCTTGGCGGCTAGTCAGGGGACCCAGTACTTC
CASSLAASQGTQYF
>-|TRBJ1-1|-|TRBV11-3
TGTGCCAGCAGCGTTACATTGAACACTGAAGCTTTCTTT
CASSVTLNTEAFF
>TRBD1|TRBJ1-1|-|TRBV3-1/TRBV3-2
TGTGCCAGCAGGTCCGGGACAGGGAATACTGAAGCTTTCTTT
CASRSGTGNTEAFF
>TRBD1|TRBJ2-4|once|TRBV24-1
TGTGCCACCAGTGGGACAGGGGACATTCAGTACTTC
CATSGTGDIQYF
>-|TRBJ1-6|few|TRBV11-2
TGTGCCAGCACCCCCGGGACAACCAATTCACCCCTCCACTTT
CASTPGTTNSPLHF
>-|TRBJ1-5|-|TRBV9
TGTGCCAGCAGCGTAGCGGCGGATAGCAATCAGCCCCAGCATTTT
CASSVAADSNQPQHF
>-|TRBJ2-7|-|TRBV12-3/TRBV12-4
TGTGCCAGCAGCCTTAGCCGAGCCGAGCAGTACTTC
CASSLSRAEQYF
>TRBD1|TRBJ1-2|-|TRBV19
TGTGCCAGTAGTATTTTACAGCGACAGGGGGCAAAAGGCTACACCTTC
CASSILQRQGAKGYTF
>-|TRBJ2-7|-|TRBV15
TGTGCCACCAGCCTAGGTGGCGAGCAGTACTTC
CATSLGGEQYF
>TRBD2|TRBJ2-1|-|TRBV28
TGTGCCACCACTAGGGCGGGAGAAACCTACAATGAGCAGTTCTTC
CATTRAGETYNEQFF
>TRBD1|TRBJ1-1|-|TRBV18
TGTGCCAGCTCACCCCCTCCCGACAGGGCGGGTGAAGCTTTCTTT
CASSPPPDRAGEAFF
>-|TRBJ1-1|-|TRBV25-1
TGTGCCAGCAAGAAAACCGCAGGGTGGCCCTCAAACACTGAAGCTTTCTTT
CASKKTAGWPSNTEAFF
>-|TRBJ1-2|-|TRBV28
TGTGCCAGCAGTTTATGGGACAGAGGATCTAACTATGGCTACACCTTC
CASSLWDRGSNYGYTF
>-|TRBJ1-6|-|TRBV4-1
TGCGCCAGCAGCCAAGAAGTTCGAGGAACTGGAAGCTCCTATAATTCACCCCTCCACTTT
CASSQEVRGTGSSYNSPLHF
>-|TRBJ2-3|-|TRBV6-5
TGTGCCAGCCTATTCGGAGATTTTTCCGATACGCAGTATTTT
CASLFGDFSDTQYF
>TRBD2|TRBJ2-3|-|TRBV7-6
TGTGCCAGCAGCTTACGAGGGACTAGCGGGAAGCCAGATACGCAGTATTTT
CASSLRGTSGKPDTQYF
>-|TRBJ2-5|few|TRBV5-1
TGCGCCAGCAGCCTCGGCGGCGGGACGTACCAAGAGACCCAGTACTTC
CASSLGGGTYQETQYF
>TRBD1|TRBJ1-6|once|TRBV2
TGTGCCAGCAGTGGCCGGGACAGTGACTATAATTCACCCCTCCACTTT
CASSGRDSDYNSPLHF
>TRBD2|TRBJ2-5|-|TRBV7-2
TGTGCCAGCAGCCTTGGACTAGCGCAAGAGACCCAGTACTTC
CASSLGLAQETQYF
>TRBD1|TRBJ1-5|-|TRBV5-1
TGCGCCAGCAGCTTGGGAGGACAGGGTGGTCAGCCCCAGCATTTT
CASSLGGQGGQPQHF
>-|TRBJ1-5|-|TRBV19
TGTGCCAGTAGTATTGGTAGCTCGGGGGCCCAGCATTTT
CASSIGSSGAQHF
>TRBD1|TRBJ2-6|-|TRBV5-4
TGTGCCAGCAGCCCCATCGGGACAGGGACCAACGTCCTGACTTTC
CASSPIGTGTNVLTF
>TRBD2|TRBJ2-4|-|TRBV3-1/TRBV3-2
TGTGCCAGCAGCCAAGATAGGGGATTGGGACTAGCGGGCGGAAAAGGGGACATTCAGTACTTC
CASSQDRGLGLAGGKGDIQYF
>-|TRBJ1-2|-|TRBV5-4
TGTGCCAGCAGCCAGGAGCGACGGGGGAGCTATGGCTACACCTTC
CASSQERRGSYGYTF
>TRBD1|TRBJ2-2|-|TRBV7-6
TGTGCCAGCAGCTTAGGACAGGGGTCCGCCGGGGAGCTGTTTTTT
CASSLGQGSAGELFF
>TRBD1|TRBJ1-3|-|TRBV4-2
TGTGCCAGCAGCCGAATGGGGACAGGAAGCTCTGGAAACACCATATATTTT
CASSRMGTGSSGNTIYF
>TRBD2|TRBJ2-2|-|TRBV7-6
TGTGCCAGCAGCTTAGAGGGACTAGCGGGGGGCACCGGGGAGCTGTTTTTT
CASSLEGLAGGTGELFF
>TRBD2|TRBJ2-1|-|TRBV5-4
TGTGCCAGCAGCTTGACAAGCGGGGGTGCTACCTACAATGAGCAGTTCTTC
CASSLTSGGATYNEQFF
>-|TRBJ1-5|-|TRBV6-1
TGTGCCAGCAGTGAATCGGGGGGAGGGAATCAGCCCCAGCATTTT
CASSESGGGNQPQHF
>TRBD1|TRBJ1-4|-|TRBV5-1
TGCGCCAGCAGGCAACAGGGGCCAACTAATGAAAAACTGTTTTTT
CASRQQGPTNEKLFF
>-|TRBJ2-5|few|TRBV5-1
TGCGCCAGCAGCCCTGGACTGGGCCAAGAGACCCAGTACTTC
CASSPGLGQETQYF
>-|TRBJ1-2|-|TRBV4-1
TGCGCCAGCAGCCAAGAATCGTTGACAGCAGGCTATGGCTACACCTTC
CASSQESLTAGYGYTF
>TRBD1|TRBJ1-5|-|TRBV19
TGTGCCAGTAGTACTATACAGGGGACCAATCAGCCCCAGCATTTT
CASSTIQGTNQPQHF
>TRBD2|TRBJ2-5|-|TRBV27
TGTGCCAGCAGTTCACTAGCGGGCCAAGAGACCCAGTACTTC
CASSSLAGQETQYF
>-|TRBJ2-2|once|TRBV7-6
TGTGCCAGCACTCATAGGGGCGAGGGGGCCGGGGAGCTGTTTTTT
CASTHRGEGAGELFF